Listed here are 5 T cell receptor beta chains from one sample, sequenced in a study of graft-versus-host responses after intestinal transplantation. The assay was immunoSEQ multiplex PCR, and TCRdb's table has in-frame clones only and misses some. The sample lists about 84,000 clones; approximately 89% were seen once. No antigen is known for these receptors. The sample here was unstimulated CD4+ T cells sorted from spleen or lymph node cells, taken before transplant. The receptors stem from a human donor who was the organ donor for an intestinal transplant.

This rearrangement joins TRBV6-6 to TRBJ1-1; 7 positions agree with TRBD1. V shed 2 bases and J 11 bases; nucleotides not matched to a gene: 17. The CDR3 has 16 amino acids. Germline V gives CDR1 MNHNY, CDR2 SVGAGI (reference sequence). In DNA, the CDR3 is TGTGCCAGCAGTTACGCGAAGTACAGGGGCCTCGTGGGGGCTTTCTTT. Protein product: CASSYAKYRGLVGAFF.

The rearrangement joins TRBV4-2 to TRBJ2-3; 10 bases map to TRBD2. Losses at the gene ends were 2 bases for V and 1 base for J; bases not matched to a gene: 6. Germline-derived CDR1 and CDR2 are LGHNA and YNFKEQ. The CDR3 runs 17 residues. The CDR3 nucleotides are TGTGCCAGCAGCCAACTAGCGGGAGTGATAGGCACAGATACGCAGTATTTT. Its translation is CASSQLAGVIGTDTQYF.

The chain has TRBV28 and TRBJ1-1; 10 nucleotides line up with TRBD1. The length of the CDR3 is 13 residues. From germline, CDR1 is MDHEN and CDR2 SYDVKM. J was trimmed by 4 bases and V by 6 bases; bases with no gene match: 2. The CDR3 region is CASSRDRGTEAFF. DNA for the CDR3: TGTGCCAGCAGCCGGGACAGGGGCACTGAAGCTTTCTTT.

This clone was detected only a few times. Here the CDR3 DNA reads TGCGCCAGCAGCTTGGACAGAGTCCTCTCCTACGAGCAGTACTTC. It is translated as CASSLDRVLSYEQYF. The chain joins TRBV5-1 to TRBJ2-7; the D is unclear. CDR1 and CDR2 (germline): SGHRS, YFSETQ. The CDR3 consists of 15 residues. Between the trimmed V and J ends, which lost 0 bases and 0 bases, there was a span of 10 bases.

The chain is built from TRBV4-2 and TRBJ1-4; weak D call: TRBD1 (5 bases). CDR3 length: 14 amino acids. In germline, CDR1 is LGHNA, CDR2 YNFKEQ. The V gene lost 0 bases and the J gene lost 8 bases, with 10 bases spanning the gap. CDR3 region: CASSQDIREEKLFF. In DNA form, the CDR3 reads TGTGCCAGCAGCCAAGATATCAGGGAAGAAAAACTGTTTTTT.